One sample yielded the 27 T cell receptor beta chains listed below, sequenced in a study of blood T cell repertoires in COVID-19 (dated by TCRdb to about 2020). The library was prepared using the immunoSEQ multiplex PCR assay. TCRdb mirrors the immuneACCESS table, restricted to in-frame sequences. Some clones are absent from its copies; in checked studies, under half trace to an unresolved V gene, and the reason for the others is unknown. This sample gives approximately 100,000 clones in total; roughly 85% of them show up just once. The ten largest clones represent 2% to 3% of the sample. Sequencing was done on a sample of PBMCs or T cells enriched from blood (not recorded which). The receptors come from a woman between 45 and 60 years old who had recovered from COVID-19.

The chain couples TRBV5-1 to TRBJ2-2; 10 bases fit TRBD1. Unmatched junction bases numbered 8, after V lost 3 bases and J lost 6 bases. This CDR3 region has 16 residues. Germline CDR1 and CDR2: SGHRS and YFSETQ. As DNA, the CDR3 is TGCGCCAGCAGCTCGTCGACAGGGGGCAACTCCGGGGAGCTGTTTTTT. This translates into CASSSSTGGNSGELFF.

The rearrangement links TRBV30 to TRBJ2-7; 9 positions agree with TRBD2. Germline V lookup: CDR1 GTSNPN, CDR2 SVGIG (reference sequence). The CDR3 covers 16 residues. Unmatched junction bases numbered 10, after V lost 0 bases and J lost 4 bases. The CDR3, as DNA: TGTGCCTGGAGTGTAGTCAGGTCTAGCGGGGCTTACGAGCAGTACTTC. Protein product: CAWSVVRSSGAYEQYF.

DNA for the CDR3: TGTGCCAGCAGTCCGTCAGGGGCCGCTTATGGCTACACCTTC. Translated: CASSPSGAAYGYTF. This chain links TRBV28 with TRBJ1-2; D perhaps matches TRBD1 (6 bases). Trimming left V 5 bases short and J 5 bases short, with 15 bases between. This CDR3 has 14 amino acids. Per germline, CDR1 MDHEN and CDR2 SYDVKM.

This chain links TRBV19 with TRBJ2-3; D is unresolved. Deletions cut 5 bases from V and 1 base from J, with 7 bases between. This CDR3 has 13 amino acids. Germline loops: CDR1 LNHDA, CDR2 SQIVND (reference sequence). The DNA for the CDR3 is TGTGCCAGTAGTTCTATGGGCACAGATACGCAGTATTTT. As protein: CASSSMGTDTQYF.

The J gene is TRBJ2-3, the V gene TRBV4-1, with D tentatively TRBD2 (5 bases). This CDR3 has 16 amino acids. V was pared by 4 bases and J by 1 base, with 15 bases between. Germline loops: CDR1 MGHRA, CDR2 YSYEKL. The DNA for the CDR3 is TGCGCCAGCAGCCGGGAGAGGGCGGTGGGCACAGATACGCAGTATTTT. This translates into CASSRERAVGTDTQYF.

This clone was picked up a small number of times. V gene TRBV2 combines with J gene TRBJ2-5; D perhaps matches TRBD1 (5 bases). Germline V CDR1 and CDR2: SNHLY, FYNNEI. V was trimmed by 4 bases and J by 6 bases, leaving 12 bases between them. This CDR3 has 13 amino acids. As DNA, the CDR3 is TGTGCCAGCAGTGCGGTCCAGGGAAAGACCCAGTACTTC. This encodes CASSAVQGKTQYF.

V and J are TRBV19 and TRBJ2-3; possible D gene TRBD2, 5 bases. V was clipped by 3 bases and J by 6 bases, with 10 bases between them. The germline gives CDR1 LNHDA, CDR2 SQIVND (reference sequence). This CDR3 has 13 residues. The CDR3 DNA reads TGTGCCAGTAGTATTCTCCGGGATGATACGCAGTATTTT. Protein: CASSILRDDTQYF. The entire variable domain, with the rest obtained from reference TRBV19 and TRBJ2-3, is as follows: DGGITQSPKYLFRKEGQNVTLSCEQNLNHDAMYWYRQDPGQGLRLIYYSQIVNDFQKGDIAEGYSVSREKKESFPLTVTSAQKNPTAFYLCASSILRDDTQYFGPGTRLTVL.

The chain combines TRBV4-1 with TRBJ1-5, with D hard to call. This CDR3 comprises 13 residues. The V gene lost 4 bases and the J gene lost 9 bases, with 13 bases spanning the gap. The V gene's germline CDR1 is MGHRA and CDR2 YSYEKL. The CDR3 protein is CASSPSLFWPQHF. Written as DNA, the CDR3 is TGCGCCAGCAGCCCGAGTTTATTTTGGCCCCAGCATTTT.

There are a few counts of this clone. The chain recombines TRBV7-2 with TRBJ2-2; D possibly corresponds to TRBD2 (5 bases). Deletions cut 3 bases from V and 0 bases from J, with 14 bases between. CDR1 SGHTA and CDR2 FQGNSA come from the germline V gene. The CDR3 is made up of 17 amino acids. The CDR3 bases are TGTGCCAGCAGCTTGTCCAGCGGCTCCACGAACACCGGGGAGCTGTTTTTT. Translated, it gives CASSLSSGSTNTGELFF.

The chain uses TRBV4-1 and TRBJ2-7, with D possibly matching TRBD2 (5 bases). In germline, CDR1 is MGHRA, CDR2 YSYEKL. The CDR3 consists of 12 residues. Between the trimmed V and J ends, which lost 1 base and 7 bases, there was a span of 8 bases. Here the CDR3 reads CASSQGPGEQYF. The CDR3 coding sequence is TGCGCCAGCAGCCAAGGGCCGGGAGAGCAGTACTTC.

The chain links TRBV6-5 to TRBJ2-3, with TRBD2 as a possible D gene (5 bases). The V gene lost 0 bases and the J gene lost 5 bases, with 12 bases spanning the gap. The CDR3 totals 15 residues. Germline V gene sequence: CDR1 MNHEY, CDR2 SVGAGI. DNA for the CDR3: TGTGCCAGCAGTTACTCAGGACTCGAGGGAGATACGCAGTATTTT. Encoded protein: CASSYSGLEGDTQYF.

The CDR3 bases are TGTGCCAGCATGGGACGGCGGGGGGGCCTGGACGAGCAGTACTTC. Translated, it gives CASMGRRGGLDEQYF. The genes are TRBV2 and TRBJ2-7; 9 nucleotides match TRBD2. Germline V gene data show CDR1 as SNHLY and CDR2 as FYNNEI. V lost 7 bases, J lost 5 bases, and 12 bases stayed unmatched. The CDR3 extends over 15 amino acids.

The rearrangement joins TRBV2 to TRBJ2-3; unclear D gene. The germline V gene has CDR1 SNHLY and CDR2 FYNNEI. The CDR3 contains 13 residues. V dropped 3 bases and J dropped 4 bases, with 8 bases sitting between them. The CDR3: CASSDGFADTQYF. CDR3 in DNA: TGTGCCAGCAGTGACGGGTTCGCAGATACGCAGTATTTT.

The chain couples TRBV5-1 to TRBJ2-7; TRBD2 matches 7 bases. Germline CDR1 SGHRS, CDR2 YFSETQ. The CDR3 loop spans 14 amino acids. V shed 4 bases and J 0 bases; nucleotides not matched to a gene: 4. CDR3 bases: TGCGCCAGCAGCGCCGGGGGGTCCTCCTACGAGCAGTACTTC. It is translated as CASSAGGSSYEQYF.

With regard to this clone: Relative to the germline gene, one junction end is altered; a read error may explain this. The chain couples TRBV28 to TRBJ2-1, with D hard to call. The germline V gene encodes CDR1 MDHEN and CDR2 SYDVKM. The CDR3 length is 12 residues. Here the CDR3 DNA reads TGTGCCAGCAGTATATGGCGTGATGAGCAGTTCTTC. Translated, it gives CASSIWRDEQFF.

The chain is built from TRBV27 and TRBJ1-6; 12 nucleotides align to TRBD1. The CDR3 totals 16 residues. Germline CDR1 MNHEY, CDR2 SMNVEV (reference sequence). J was trimmed by 9 bases and V by 3 bases; bases with no gene match: 6. This CDR3 is CASSFHRDRGPSPLHF. CDR3 sequence (DNA): TGTGCCAGCAGTTTCCACCGGGACAGGGGGCCTTCACCCCTCCACTTT.

The rearrangement joins TRBV4-2 to TRBJ2-3; 11 bases map to TRBD2. This CDR3 is built from 21 residues. Germline V CDR1 and CDR2: LGHNA, YNFKEQ. V lost 0 bases, J lost 5 bases, and 19 bases stayed unmatched. The CDR3 bases are TGTGCCAGCAGCCAAGATCTAAGAAGAGGCCTAGCGGGAGGCTCTGGAGATACGCAGTATTTT. This codes for CASSQDLRRGLAGGSGDTQYF.

V gene TRBV2 combines with J gene TRBJ2-3; 10 bases map to TRBD2. This CDR3 is built from 14 residues. Per the germline V gene, CDR1 is SNHLY and CDR2 is FYNNEI. V lost 7 bases to trimming and J lost 4 bases; unmatched junction nucleotides: 5. This chain's CDR3 is CASKKREGPDTQYF. CDR3 coding DNA: TGTGCCAGCAAGAAGCGGGAGGGCCCAGATACGCAGTATTTT. The variable domain in full, with the rest retrieved from reference TRBV2 and TRBJ2-3, is EPEVTQTPSHQVTQMGQEVILRCVPISNHLYFYWYRQILGQKVEFLVSFYNNEISEKSEIFDDQFSVERPDGSNFTLKIRSTKLEDSAMYFCASKKREGPDTQYFGPGTRLTVL.

This chain links TRBV7-3 with TRBJ2-3; 7 bases are a match to TRBD2. J lost 3 bases, V lost 5 bases, and 8 bases had no gene match. The CDR3 has 15 residues. From germline, CDR1 is SGHTA and CDR2 FQGTGA. Here the CDR3 reads CASSPRGEETDTQYF. CDR3 DNA: TGTGCCAGCAGCCCACGGGGGGAGGAGACAGATACGCAGTATTTT.

V usage is TRBV9 and J usage is TRBJ1-1; D remains unclear. This CDR3 contains 16 residues. Between the trimmed V and J ends, which lost 3 bases and 3 bases, there was a span of 18 bases. Germline V lookup: CDR1 SGDLS, CDR2 YYNGEE. The CDR3 reads CASSASSVVDYTEAFF. CDR3 DNA sequence: TGTGCCAGCAGCGCTTCTTCAGTCGTGGACTACACTGAAGCTTTCTTT.

This clone was seen a handful of times. CDR3 sequence reads: CSIRQGQANTGELFF. Here the CDR3 DNA reads TGCAGCATACGACAGGGACAGGCGAACACCGGGGAGCTGTTTTTT. The chain carries TRBV29-1 and TRBJ2-2; 8 nucleotides line up with TRBD1. The junction had 8 bases not matched to a gene; V was cut back by 8 bases and J by 0 bases. The CDR3 consists of 15 residues. The germline V gene has CDR1 SQVTM and CDR2 ANQGSEA.

This chain links TRBV5-5 with TRBJ1-4; tentative D call: TRBD1 (6 bases). The CDR3 covers 15 residues. V was clipped by 4 bases and J by 0 bases, with 10 bases between them. The germline CDR1 and CDR2 sequences are SGHKS and YYEKEE (reference sequence). CDR3 in amino acids: CASSPGTTTNEKLFF. CDR3 in DNA: TGTGCCAGCAGCCCAGGGACAACAACTAATGAAAAACTGTTTTTT. The variable domain in full, with the rest retrieved from reference TRBV5-5 and TRBJ1-4, is DAGVTQSPTHLIKTRGQQVTLRCSPISGHKSVSWYQQVLGQGPQFIFQYYEKEERGRGNFPDRFSARQFPNYSSELNVNALLLGDSALYLCASSPGTTTNEKLFFGSGTQLSVL.

This chain connects TRBV28 to TRBJ2-6, with 11 bases fitting TRBD1. The CDR3 is 17 amino acids. Germline V gene data show CDR1 as MDHEN and CDR2 as SYDVKM. Unmatched junction bases numbered 4, after V lost 5 bases and J lost 1 base. The chain's CDR3 is CASSPGTGGSGANVLTF. CDR3 nucleotide sequence: TGTGCCAGCAGTCCCGGGACAGGGGGTTCTGGGGCCAACGTCCTGACTTTC.

The CDR3 region has the DNA TGCGCCAGCAGCTTGGTTACTAGCGGGGGGGCAAGCTCCTACGAGCAGTACTTC. Amino acids: CASSLVTSGGASSYEQYF. V gene TRBV5-1 combines with J gene TRBJ2-7, with TRBD2 identical over 13 bases. The V and J ends lost 0 bases and 0 bases, in that order; junction bases with no gene match: 6. This CDR3 contains 18 residues. Per germline, CDR1 SGHRS and CDR2 YFSETQ.

The chain combines TRBV5-5 with TRBJ2-1, with D perhaps matching TRBD2 (5 bases). The CDR3 has 14 residues. V was pared by 9 bases and J by 7 bases, with 20 bases between. Germline V gene sequence: CDR1 SGHKS, CDR2 YYEKEE (reference sequence). The CDR3 reads CATNWRVWRNEQFF. The CDR3 nucleotides read TGTGCCACCAATTGGCGGGTCTGGAGGAATGAGCAGTTCTTC.

The chain has TRBV4-1 and TRBJ2-1; maybe TRBD2 (6 bases). V was shortened by 3 bases and J by 0 bases, with 9 bases between the two germline ends. The CDR3 extends over 15 amino acids. The germline V gene encodes CDR1 MGHRA and CDR2 YSYEKL. As DNA, the CDR3 is TGCGCCAGCAGCCAGGGACTGATCTCCTACAATGAGCAGTTCTTC. Its translation: CASSQGLISYNEQFF.

The chain is built from TRBV7-8 and TRBJ1-3, with a weak D call TRBD1 (6 bases). Germline CDR1 and CDR2: SGHVS and FQNEAQ. Trimming left V 2 bases short and J 0 bases short, with 11 bases between. The CDR3 has 16 amino acids. The CDR3 DNA reads TGTGCCAGCAGCTTAAGACAGGAGCACTCTGGAAACACCATATATTTT. This encodes CASSLRQEHSGNTIYF.